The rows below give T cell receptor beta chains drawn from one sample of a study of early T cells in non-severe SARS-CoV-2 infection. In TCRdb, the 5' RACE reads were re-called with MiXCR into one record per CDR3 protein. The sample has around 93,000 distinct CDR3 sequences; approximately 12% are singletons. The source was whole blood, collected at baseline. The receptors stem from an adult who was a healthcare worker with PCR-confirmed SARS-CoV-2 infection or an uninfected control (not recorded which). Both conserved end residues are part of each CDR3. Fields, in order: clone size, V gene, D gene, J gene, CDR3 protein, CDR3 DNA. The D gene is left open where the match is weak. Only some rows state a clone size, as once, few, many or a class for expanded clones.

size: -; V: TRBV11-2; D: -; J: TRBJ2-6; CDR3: CASSLDGSGANVLTF; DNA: TGTGCCAGCAGCTTGGACGGGTCTGGGGCCAACGTCCTGACTTTC
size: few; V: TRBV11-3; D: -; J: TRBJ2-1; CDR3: CASSFGGDNEQFF; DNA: TGTGCCAGCAGCTTTGGCGGGGACAATGAGCAGTTCTTC
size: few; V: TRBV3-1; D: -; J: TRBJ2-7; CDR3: CASSQGWGTLSYEQYF; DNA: TGTGCCAGCAGCCAAGGTTGGGGGACTCTATCCTACGAGCAGTACTTC
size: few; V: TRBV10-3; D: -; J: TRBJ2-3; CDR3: CAISGQDTQYF; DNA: TGTGCCATCAGTGGACAGGATACGCAGTATTTT
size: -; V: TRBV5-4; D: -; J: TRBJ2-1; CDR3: CASSLDTIHEQFF; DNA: TGTGCCAGCAGCTTGGACACTATCCATGAGCAGTTCTTC
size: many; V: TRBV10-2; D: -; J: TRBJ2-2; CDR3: CASSNHYTGELFF; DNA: TGCGCCAGCTCTAATCACTACACCGGGGAGCTGTTTTTT
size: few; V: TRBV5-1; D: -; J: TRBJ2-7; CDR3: CASSFAIGEQYF; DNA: TGCGCCAGCAGCTTCGCCATAGGGGAGCAGTACTTC
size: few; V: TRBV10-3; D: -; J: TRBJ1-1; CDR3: CAIGSGINTEAFF; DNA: TGTGCCATCGGCTCCGGGATCAACACTGAAGCTTTCTTT
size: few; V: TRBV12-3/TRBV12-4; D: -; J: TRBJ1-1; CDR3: CASSLRGRGVAFF; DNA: TGTGCCAGCAGTTTAAGAGGCCGAGGGGTAGCTTTCTTT
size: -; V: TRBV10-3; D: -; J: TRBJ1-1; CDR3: CAAHPGGRSEAFF; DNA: TGTGCCGCCCACCCGGGAGGGAGGTCTGAAGCTTTCTTT
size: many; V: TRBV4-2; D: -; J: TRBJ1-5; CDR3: CASSQEFKSNQPQHF; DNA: TGTGCCAGCAGCCAAGAATTCAAGAGCAATCAGCCCCAGCATTTT